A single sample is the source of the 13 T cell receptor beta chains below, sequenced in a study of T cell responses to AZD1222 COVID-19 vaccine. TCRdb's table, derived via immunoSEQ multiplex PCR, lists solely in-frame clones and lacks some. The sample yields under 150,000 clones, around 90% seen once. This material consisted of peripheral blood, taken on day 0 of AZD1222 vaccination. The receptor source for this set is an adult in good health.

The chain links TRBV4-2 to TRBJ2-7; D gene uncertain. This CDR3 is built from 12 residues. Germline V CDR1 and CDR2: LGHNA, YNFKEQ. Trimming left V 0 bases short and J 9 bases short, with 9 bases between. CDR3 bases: TGTGCCAGCAGCCAAGATACCCAAGGGCAGTACTTC. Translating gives CASSQDTQGQYF.

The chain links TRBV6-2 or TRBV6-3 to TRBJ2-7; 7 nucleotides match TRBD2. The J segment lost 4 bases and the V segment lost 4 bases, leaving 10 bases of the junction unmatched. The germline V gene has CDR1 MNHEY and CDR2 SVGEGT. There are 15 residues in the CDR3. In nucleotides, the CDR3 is TGTGCCAGCAGTTCCTCGGGGGGACGGGGTTACGAGCAGTACTTC. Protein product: CASSSSGGRGYEQYF.

The CDR3 sequence: CASSHGGQGLEPQHF. The CDR3 DNA is TGTGCCAGCTCACACGGAGGACAGGGATTGGAGCCCCAGCATTTT. This chain links TRBV18 with TRBJ1-5; 8 bases are shared with TRBD1. Trimming cost V 4 bases and J 8 bases; bases outside gene matches: 10. Per the germline V gene, CDR1 is KGHSH and CDR2 is LQKENI. The CDR3 is made up of 15 amino acids.

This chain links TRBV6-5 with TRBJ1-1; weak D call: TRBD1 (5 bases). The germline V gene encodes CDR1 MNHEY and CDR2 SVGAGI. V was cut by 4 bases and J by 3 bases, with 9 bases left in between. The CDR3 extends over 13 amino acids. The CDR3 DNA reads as TGTGCCAGCAGTTCCGGAGGGGACACTGAAGCTTTCTTT. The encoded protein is CASSSGGDTEAFF.

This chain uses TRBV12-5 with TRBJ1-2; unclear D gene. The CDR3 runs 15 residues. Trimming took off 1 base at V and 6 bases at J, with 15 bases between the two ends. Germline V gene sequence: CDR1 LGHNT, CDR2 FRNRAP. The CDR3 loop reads CASGLASGRLDGYTF. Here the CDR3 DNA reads TGTGCTAGTGGTTTGGCCTCCGGGAGGCTGGATGGCTACACCTTC.

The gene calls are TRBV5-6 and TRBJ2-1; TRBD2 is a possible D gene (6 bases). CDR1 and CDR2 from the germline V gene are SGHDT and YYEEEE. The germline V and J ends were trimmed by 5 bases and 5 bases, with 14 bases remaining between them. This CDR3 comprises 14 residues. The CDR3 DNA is TGTGCCAGCAGAAAAGACTGGGGGGACAATGAGCAGTTCTTC. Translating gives CASRKDWGDNEQFF. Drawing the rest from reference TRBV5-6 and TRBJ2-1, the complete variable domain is DAGVTQSPTHLIKTRGQQVTLRCSPKSGHDTVSWYQQALGQGPQFIFQYYEEEERQRGNFPDRFSGHQFPNYSSELNVNALLLGDSALYLCASRKDWGDNEQFFGPGTRLTVL.

The CDR3 spells CASSLLGTGGSQPQHF. Written as DNA, the CDR3 is TGTGCCAGCAGTCTTCTTGGGACAGGGGGCAGTCAGCCCCAGCATTTT. The chain has TRBV2 and TRBJ1-5; 12 bases agree with TRBD1. J gave up 6 bases and V 5 bases, and 8 bases lay outside the gene matches. The CDR3 extends over 16 amino acids. The germline gives CDR1 SNHLY, CDR2 FYNNEI. Full variable domain (rest looked up from reference TRBV2 and TRBJ1-5): EPEVTQTPSHQVTQMGQEVILRCVPISNHLYFYWYRQILGQKVEFLVSFYNNEISEKSEIFDDQFSVERPDGSNFTLKIRSTKLEDSAMYFCASSLLGTGGSQPQHFGDGTRLSIL.

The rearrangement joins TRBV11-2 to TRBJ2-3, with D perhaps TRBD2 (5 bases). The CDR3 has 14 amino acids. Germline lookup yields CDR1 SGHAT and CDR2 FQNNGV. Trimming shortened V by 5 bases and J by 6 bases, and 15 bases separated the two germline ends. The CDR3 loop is CASSRQEVEDTQYF. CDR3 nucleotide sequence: TGTGCCAGCAGCCGTCAGGAGGTTGAGGATACGCAGTATTTT.

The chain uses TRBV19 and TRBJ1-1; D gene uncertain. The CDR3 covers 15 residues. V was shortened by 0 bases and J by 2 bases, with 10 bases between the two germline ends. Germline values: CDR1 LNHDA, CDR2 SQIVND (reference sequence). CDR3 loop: CASSIERLLNTEAFF. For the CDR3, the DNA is TGTGCCAGTAGTATAGAACGGCTGCTCAACACTGAAGCTTTCTTT.

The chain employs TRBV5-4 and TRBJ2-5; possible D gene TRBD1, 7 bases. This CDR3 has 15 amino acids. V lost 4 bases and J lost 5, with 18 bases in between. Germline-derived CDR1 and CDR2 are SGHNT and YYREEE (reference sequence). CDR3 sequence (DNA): TGTGCCAGCAGCCCCGCCAGCAGGGGGGACGAGACCCAGTACTTC. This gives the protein CASSPASRGDETQYF.

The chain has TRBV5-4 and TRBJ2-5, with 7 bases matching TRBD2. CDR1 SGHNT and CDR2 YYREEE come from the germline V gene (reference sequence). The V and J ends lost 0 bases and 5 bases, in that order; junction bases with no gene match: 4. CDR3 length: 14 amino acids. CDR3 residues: CASSLGGGVETQYF. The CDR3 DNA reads TGTGCCAGCAGCTTGGGGGGAGGGGTCGAGACCCAGTACTTC.

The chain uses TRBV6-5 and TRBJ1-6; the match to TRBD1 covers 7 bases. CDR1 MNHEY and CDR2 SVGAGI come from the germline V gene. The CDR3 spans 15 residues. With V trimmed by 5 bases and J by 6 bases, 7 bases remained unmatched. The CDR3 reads CASSLNRDSNSPLHF. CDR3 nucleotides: TGTGCCAGCAGTCTGAACCGGGACAGTAATTCACCCCTCCACTTT.

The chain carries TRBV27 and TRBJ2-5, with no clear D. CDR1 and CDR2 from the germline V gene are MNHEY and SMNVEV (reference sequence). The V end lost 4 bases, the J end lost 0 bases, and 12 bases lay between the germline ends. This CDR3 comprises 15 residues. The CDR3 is CASSSQPDNQETQYF. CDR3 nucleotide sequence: TGTGCCAGCAGTTCCCAGCCCGACAACCAAGAGACCCAGTACTTC.